This T cell receptor beta chain derives from a study of cytomegalovirus exposure and HLA in healthy donors (TCRdb year 2017). General notes on the study: In an earlier analysis of around 540 of the donors, about 270 Gb of sequence data and just under 120 million unique TCR beta sequences from 180 million or so T cells were reported. The study was designed to test whether signatures of past pathogen exposure could be identified by cataloging public T cell receptors. To predict cytomegalovirus infection status, the study brought together high-throughput TCR immunosequencing, statistical association of individual TCRs with disease status, and machine learning. In an earlier analysis of 500 to 650 of the donors, high-throughput TCR beta sequencing was used to judge whether each TCR beta V gene segment behaved as functional or pseudogenic. The study profiled the T cell repertoires of approximately 700 subjects by immunosequencing and related them to cytomegalovirus serostatus. Donor age, sex, ethnicity and CMV serostatus were collected together with the repertoire data. Rather than using new phenotypic data, the later analysis identified candidate immune exposures from TCR beta sequences and from how often those sequences occurred across donors. Because of strong linkage in the cohort, a handful of DR-DQ haplotypes were treated as single units for association and clustering. Among the roughly 400 genotyped donors, around 81% belonged to the genetic ancestry cluster associated with self-reported Caucasian donors. Class I and class II HLA loci were covered by the typing at four-digit resolution. An early release that covered fewer than 750 HLA-typed donors contained approximately 290 gigabases of sequencing data and some 87 million unique TCR sequences. All discovery cohort repertoires had been generated using a single sequencing platform. A later analysis re-analyzed previously published TCR beta repertoires from 550 to 700 donors and added high-resolution HLA genotyping to study TCR occurrence patterns. Typing coverage differed by locus: A, B, C, DRB1 and DQB1 were typed in roughly 620-630 donors, DQA1 in about 500, DPA1 in 600 to 610, and DPB1 in around 440. Genome-wide SNP genotypes for about 60% of the 666 donors were used in a later genetic analysis, which treated that subset as a discovery cohort. A separate validation cohort of over 95 different subjects was used in addition to the approximately 670-subject first cohort. Among about 400 genotyped donors of the cohort, an average of around 220,000 unique TCR beta nucleotide sequences was sequenced per donor, of which approximately 18% were non-productive. Beyond this particular receptor, the publication reports: In vitro tests confirmed that three of the cytomegalovirus-associated TCR beta chains recognize cytomegalovirus antigens. Because counts were too low, 15 to 20 rarely observed V segments, including chromosome 9 orphons, were excluded from the earlier analysis of around 590 of the donors. Some IMGT-functional V segments, including TRBV6-2 and TRBV6-3, could not be told apart with the 87-base-pair reads, so those segments were excluded. Only TCR beta chains were sequenced in this cohort, and the absence of alpha or paired-chain data limited detectable features. According to the authors, the approach could potentially be generalized to other disease states and immunological phenotypes. Correlated functional status among segregating V segments might be attributable to linkage disequilibrium, but an unknown experimental factor could not be ruled out. In a later genetic analysis, a missense DCLRE1C variant was associated with V-gene and J-gene trimming of TCR beta chains, and the association was replicated in an independent cohort. For the cohort, immune exposure information was limited to CMV serostatus. In a later analysis, HLA-associated TCR beta chains were found to be more clonally expanded and to have lower generation probabilities than equally common non-associated chains. In a later analysis, about 16,000 TCR beta sequences were associated with specific HLA alleles at a false discovery rate of 0.05. Most TCR sequences were seen in very few donors, while some public TCRs were found in many individuals. In a later genetic analysis, fewer N-insertions in productive TCRs were reported among donors in an Asian-associated ancestry cluster than the 666-donor mean. A later analysis found that TCR association rates varied across HLA loci, with DRB1 alleles showing the most associated TCRs and HLA-C alleles the fewest. A cluster of highly shared sequence variants was judged likely to be a technical artifact of the sequencing pipeline. A further reported finding was that TCR beta sequences accurately predicted the HLA-A and HLA-B alleles for most subjects in the first cohort. A total of some 180 TCR beta chains were listed by the study as associated with cytomegalovirus. Sequencing depth was assumed to be roughly uniform across donors in the presence/absence analyses, though that assumption may not hold. Assigning TCR associations to individual alleles was difficult when HLA alleles, especially DR and DQ, strongly co-occurred. Several of the top co-occurrence clusters appeared to be linked to parvovirus B19, influenza, CMV and Epstein-Barr virus, according to a later analysis. A later analysis found that most CMV-associated TCR beta chains appeared HLA-restricted, with HLA associations seemingly driven largely by CMV exposure. Broadly in line with IMGT annotations, most TCR beta V segments showed up in productive rearrangements about 87% or about 30% of the time in an earlier analysis of some 590 of the donors. Because some donors lacked HLA typing at each locus, the association tests relied only on the typed subset. In both the original and validation cohorts, the classifier was reported to diagnose cytomegalovirus status with high specificity and sensitivity.

The cohort consisted of 666 healthy bone marrow donors. At the time of sampling, all cohort members were nominally healthy, though unrecorded immune exposures were likely present. The donor was CMV seronegative and belonged to the group of 380 or so seronegative cohort members. A peripheral blood sample was provided by each donor, and peripheral blood mononuclear cells were used for TCR beta sequencing. Genomic DNA extraction from the blood cell samples was performed with the Qiagen DNeasy Blood Extraction Kit. From cysteine to phenylalanine, the CDR3 is 13 amino acids long. Only the CDR3 portion is preserved as DNA: 39 bases, with reading frame beginning at the first base. As encoded in the germline V gene, CDR1 is MNHEY while CDR2 is SVGAGI. V is shortened by 5 bases, J by 2 bases, and the region joining them spans 9 bases. For this clone: The antigen it recognizes is unknown. Base qualities are not recorded, but no much larger clone differs from it by a single base.

To prepare the library, the immunoSEQ multiplex PCR assay was applied. The multiplex PCR relied on a mix of 60 forward primers for TCR Vbeta segments and 13 reverse primers for TCR Jbeta segments. The CDR3 region of rearranged TCR beta genes was amplified from genomic DNA by a multiplex PCR assay. On the Illumina HiSeq System, the amplified TCR beta libraries were sequenced as 87-base-pair reads. The source study handled its data this way. A later analysis counted about 82 million unique TCR beta chains across the 666 repertoires, and around 9.9 million of these chains were shared by at least two donors. A nearest-neighbor algorithm error-corrected the raw reads and collapsed the reads into unique sequences, merging closely related sequences to remove PCR and sequencing errors. CDR3 sequences were aligned to IMGT reference sequences to assign V, D and J gene segments. Each retained sequence needed at least a six-nucleotide match to both a V gene segment and a J gene segment. Rearrangements were called productive when the CDR3 lacked stop codons and stayed in frame with V and J; all others were non-productive. CDR3 was defined according to IMGT convention as the region running from the second conserved V-encoded cysteine to the conserved J-encoded phenylalanine. The earlier analysis of some 580 of the donors excluded any sequence lacking an unambiguous match to a single V gene segment. In an earlier analysis of 500 to 750 of the donors, V segments were called functional above 56.7% productive rearrangements and were called segregating when the between-donor standard deviation exceeded 5%. A statistical classification framework was developed to diagnose cytomegalovirus status using the catalog of TCR beta chain sequences. A later analysis assigned V and J genes by comparing TCR nucleotide sequences with IMGT/GENE-DB human TR gene sequences. Using the TCRdist pipeline, a later analysis assigned CDR3 sequences along with most-parsimonious VDJ recombination scenarios. In a later analysis, every TCR beta chain was defined by the combination of its CDR3 amino acid sequence and its V-gene family, and reads without a unique V-gene family were dropped. As a way to deal with suspected cross-contamination and a sequencing artifact, a later analysis dropped 592 nucleotide sequences that were highly shared and had low generation probability. In a later analysis, a clonal expansion index for each public chain was calculated from normalized within-repertoire ranks of inferred template counts. Generation probabilities in a later analysis came from a VDJ recombination model fitted to out-of-frame rearrangements, and those results were checked against IGoR. Hypergeometric tests were used in a later analysis to score TCR-TCR, TCR-HLA and TCR-CMV co-occurrence, with a repertoire-size bias correction applied to the TCR pairs. A later analysis estimated false discovery rates by permuting HLA or CMV assignments 20 times. In a later analysis, co-occurring TCRs were grouped with DBSCAN, and TCRdist sequence similarity was added when clustering was performed within HLA-allele-positive subsets. For co-occurrence clustering, repertoires with fewer than 30,000 or more than 120,000 public chains were excluded, along with five or six repertoires with anomalous nucleotide sharing. TCRdb limited this immuneACCESS table to in-frame rearrangements with V and J called. A share of clones is missing; checked studies link under half to unresolved V genes, and the rest is unexplained. Clonal size and the V and J genes are those of that table, whereas D and trimming came from the DNA. This sample comprises 120,000 or so clones, 80% of them detected only once. The ten largest clonotypes hold 1% of the sample.

The sequence is built from TRBV6-5 and TRBJ2-5, with no reliable assignment of the D segment. Sequenced material: PBMCs. This TCR was recovered from a man between 40 and 49 years old in good health and CMV-seronegative. The nucleotides are TGTGCCAGCAGTAAGGCCAGGCAAGAGACCCAGTACTTC. Its protein product is CASSKARQETQYF.